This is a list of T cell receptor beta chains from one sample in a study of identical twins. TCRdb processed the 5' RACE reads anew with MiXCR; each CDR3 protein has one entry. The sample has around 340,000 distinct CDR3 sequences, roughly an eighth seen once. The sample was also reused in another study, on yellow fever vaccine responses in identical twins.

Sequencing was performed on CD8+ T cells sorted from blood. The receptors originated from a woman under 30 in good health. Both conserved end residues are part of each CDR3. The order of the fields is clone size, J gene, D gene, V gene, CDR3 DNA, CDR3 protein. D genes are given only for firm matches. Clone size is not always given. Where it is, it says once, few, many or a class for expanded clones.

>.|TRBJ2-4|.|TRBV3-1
TGTGCCAGCAGCCAATTTGGAGGGATGGAAAACATTCAGTACTTC
CASSQFGGMENIQYF
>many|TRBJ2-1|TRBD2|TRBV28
TGTGCCAGCAGTTTAAGACTAGCGGGGGCCGCCTACAATGAGCAGTTCTTC
CASSLRLAGAAYNEQFF
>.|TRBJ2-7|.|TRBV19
TGTGCCAGTAGTATAGATCTAGGCGTTACCTACGAGCAGTACTTC
CASSIDLGVTYEQYF
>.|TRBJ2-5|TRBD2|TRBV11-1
TGTGCCAGCAGCTTAATGACTAGCGGGGGGTTAAGACAAGAGACCCAGTACTTC
CASSLMTSGGLRQETQYF
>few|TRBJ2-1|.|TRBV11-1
TGTGCCAGCAGCTTAAGTCAGTGGGAGGAAGTAGATGAGCAGTTCTTC
CASSLSQWEEVDEQFF
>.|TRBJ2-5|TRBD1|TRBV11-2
TGTGCCAGCAGCCCGTGGACAGGCTGGGAGACCCAGTACTTC
CASSPWTGWETQYF
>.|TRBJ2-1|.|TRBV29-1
TGCAGCGTTGAACTCCCCGGGAGATACAATGAGCAGTTCTTC
CSVELPGRYNEQFF
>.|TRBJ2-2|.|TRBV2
TGTGCCAGCAGTGAATTTTCAGTGGGGTCCGGGGAGCTGTTTTTT
CASSEFSVGSGELFF
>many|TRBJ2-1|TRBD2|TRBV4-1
TGCGCCAGCAGCTCCGGGACTAGCGGGATCATTGAGCAGTTCTTC
CASSSGTSGIIEQFF
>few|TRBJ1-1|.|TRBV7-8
TGTGCCGTAGAGGTCAGGGGCGTTAGGATGCTGTCTGAAGCTTTCTTT
CAVEVRGVRMLSEAFF
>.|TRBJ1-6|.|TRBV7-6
TGTGCCAGCAGCTTAGCGAGATTTGGGGGTGGGTCACCCCTCCACTTT
CASSLARFGGGSPLHF
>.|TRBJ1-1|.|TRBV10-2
TGCGCCAGCAAGGACCACACTGAAGTTTTCTTT
CASKDHTEVFF
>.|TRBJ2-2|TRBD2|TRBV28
TGTGCCAGCAGTTGGCGGGGGGAAGCCGGGGAGCTGTTTTTT
CASSWRGEAGELFF
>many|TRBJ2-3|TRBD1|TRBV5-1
TGCGCCAGCAGCCCGGGACAGGCTAGCACAGATACGCAGTATTTT
CASSPGQASTDTQYF
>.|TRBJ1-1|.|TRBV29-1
TGCAGCGTTGCGGTGGAGGGGAACACTGAAGCTTTCTTT
CSVAVEGNTEAFF
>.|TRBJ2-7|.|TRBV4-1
TGCGCCAGCGGGAAGCCAGGGCACTACGAGCAGTACTTC
CASGKPGHYEQYF
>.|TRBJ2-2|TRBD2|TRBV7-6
TGTGCCAGCAGGACAACTAGCGGTGCGAACACCGGGGAGCTGTTTTTT
CASRTTSGANTGELFF
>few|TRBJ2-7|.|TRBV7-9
TGTGCCAGCAGCTTACGTGATTCCCACGAGCAGTACTTC
CASSLRDSHEQYF
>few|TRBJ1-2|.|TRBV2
TGTGCCAGCAGAACTTCAGGCTACACCTTC
CASRTSGYTF
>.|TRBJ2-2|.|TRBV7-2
TGTGCCAGCAGCTCCCACCTCGGACATTTAAACACCGGGGAGCTGTTTTTT
CASSSHLGHLNTGELFF
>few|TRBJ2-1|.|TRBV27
.
CASSSSRALDEQFF
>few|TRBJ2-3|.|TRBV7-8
TGTGCCAGCAGTAGGAGGCCTAGCACAGATACGCAGTATTTT
CASSRRPSTDTQYF
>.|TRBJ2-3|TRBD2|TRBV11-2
TGTGCCAGCAGCCCAGGGACTAGCGGGGCCGATACGCAGTATTTT
CASSPGTSGADTQYF
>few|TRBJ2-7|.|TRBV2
TGTGCCGGACGTCCCCAGTCTTCCTACGAGCAGTACTTC
CAGRPQSSYEQYF
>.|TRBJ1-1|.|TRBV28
TGTGCCAGCAGTTTACCGGGAGGGGCGGGCACTGAAGCTTTCTTT
CASSLPGGAGTEAFF
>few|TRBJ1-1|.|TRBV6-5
TGTGCCAGCAGTTCGACAGAATACACTGAAGCTTTCTTT
CASSSTEYTEAFF
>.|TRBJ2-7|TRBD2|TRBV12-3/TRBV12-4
TGTGCCAGCAGTTTCCTGCTAGCGGGAGTCTACGAGCAGTACTTC
CASSFLLAGVYEQYF
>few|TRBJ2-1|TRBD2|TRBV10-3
TGTGCCATCAGTGAGTCCCCGGGGGGGGGCAATGAGCAGTTCTTC
CAISESPGGGNEQFF
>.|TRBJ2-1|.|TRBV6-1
TGTGCCAGTCGGTATCAGGCAGGGGTCGATGAGCAGTTCTTC
CASRYQAGVDEQFF
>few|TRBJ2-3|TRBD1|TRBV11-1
TGTGCCAGCAGTACGGACAGGGGGCTATCACCACCGGGAGATACGCAGTATTTT
CASSTDRGLSPPGDTQYF
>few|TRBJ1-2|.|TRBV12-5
TGTGCTAGTGCCAGCCACGAAGGCTACACCTTC
CASASHEGYTF
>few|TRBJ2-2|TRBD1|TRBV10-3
TGTGCCATCAGTGAGGCGGGACAGGGGAAACCCACCGGGGAGCTGTTTTTT
CAISEAGQGKPTGELFF
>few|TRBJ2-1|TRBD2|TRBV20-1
TGCAGTGCTAGTTCCGGGACTAGCGGTTACAATGAGCAGTTCTTC
CSASSGTSGYNEQFF
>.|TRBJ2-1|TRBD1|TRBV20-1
TGCAGTGCTTCAAAACAGGGGCCCCACCAACAGAGCTCCTACAATGAGCAGTTCTTC
CSASKQGPHQQSSYNEQFF
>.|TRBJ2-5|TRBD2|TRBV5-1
TGCGCCAGCAGCCAGGACCTAGCGGGGATTTTAGACGTAAGGGAGACCCAGTACTTC
CASSQDLAGILDVRETQYF
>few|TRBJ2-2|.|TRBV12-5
.
CASGFPPLGVVGELFFF
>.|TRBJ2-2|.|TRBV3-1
TGTGCCAGCAGCCTCACGACTAGAGTCACCGGGGAGCTGTTTTTT
CASSLTTRVTGELFF
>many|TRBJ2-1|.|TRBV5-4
TGTGCCAGCAGCCAAACCTACAATGAGCAGTTCTTC
CASSQTYNEQFF
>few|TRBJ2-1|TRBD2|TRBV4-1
TGCGCCAGCAGCCTGGGAGGGGTGGCTAGCGGGAGCTGGAATGAGCAGTTCTTC
CASSLGGVASGSWNEQFF
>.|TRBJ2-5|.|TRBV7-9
TGTGCCAGCAGCGGACCCGGGGGCGTACCCCAAGAGACCCAGTACTTC
CASSGPGGVPQETQYF
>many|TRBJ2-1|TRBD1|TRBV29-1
TGCAGCGTTGAAGGGTCGGGGGACAGGGCATACAATGAGCAGTTCTTC
CSVEGSGDRAYNEQFF
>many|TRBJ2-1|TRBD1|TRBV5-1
TGCGCCAGCAGTGTGAACAGGGGGCGCCCCTTACCCGACAATGAGCAGTTCTTC
CASSVNRGRPLPDNEQFF
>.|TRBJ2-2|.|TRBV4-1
TGCGCCAGCAGCCACCGAGGGGGGAGGGACAGCCCGAACACCGGGGAGCTGTTTTTT
CASSHRGGRDSPNTGELFF
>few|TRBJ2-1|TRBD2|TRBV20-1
TGCAGTGCTAGAAGCGGGACTAGCGGGAGGCCCAATGAGCAGTTCTTC
CSARSGTSGRPNEQFF
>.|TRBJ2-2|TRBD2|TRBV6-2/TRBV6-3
TGTGCCAGTGGGGGGGGGACTAAGAACACCGGGGAGCTGTTTTTT
CASGGGTKNTGELFF
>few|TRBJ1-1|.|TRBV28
TGTGCCAGCGGATACCTAATGAACACTGAAGCTTTCTTT
CASGYLMNTEAFF
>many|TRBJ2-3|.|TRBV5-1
TGCGCCGAAGATGAGGAGGCTACAGATACGCAGTATTTT
CAEDEEATDTQYF
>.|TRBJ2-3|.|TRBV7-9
TGTGCCAGCAGCGAAGTGGGCACGGGTGCGGATACGCAGTATTTT
CASSEVGTGADTQYF
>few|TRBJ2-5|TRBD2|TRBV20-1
TGCTGTGCTAGAGCCTATCCGGGGGCTAGCGGGGGGCGGGATGAGACCCAGTACTTC
CCARAYPGASGGRDETQYF
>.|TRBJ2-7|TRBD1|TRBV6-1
TGTGCCAGCAGGCTGGGACAGCAAACCTACGAGCAGTACTTC
CASRLGQQTYEQYF
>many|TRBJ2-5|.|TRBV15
TGTGCCACCAGCAATGGGGGTTCCATAGAGCAAGAGACCCAGTACTTC
CATSNGGSIEQETQYF
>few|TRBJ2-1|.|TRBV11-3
TGTGCCAGCAGCTTAGAGCTGCACCTACAGTTCTTC
CASSLELHLQFF
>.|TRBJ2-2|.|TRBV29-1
TGCAGCACCACGGATCAAAACACCGGGGAGCTGTTTTTT
CSTTDQNTGELFF
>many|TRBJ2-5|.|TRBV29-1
TGCAGCGTAGACGCCCGACAGTCACAAGAGACCCAGTACTTC
CSVDARQSQETQYF
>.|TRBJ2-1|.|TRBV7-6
TGTGCCAGCAGCTTGAACCAGGGGTATGAGCAGTTCTTC
CASSLNQGYEQFF
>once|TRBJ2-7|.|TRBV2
TGTGCCAGCAGGGACACCGTTGAGCAGTACTTC
CASRDTVEQYF
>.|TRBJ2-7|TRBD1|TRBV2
TGTGCCAGCGTGGGACAGACCTACGAGCAGTACTTC
CASVGQTYEQYF
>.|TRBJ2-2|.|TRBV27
TGTGCCAGCAGTTTAGGGCCTAGCGCCGGGGAGCTGTTTTTT
CASSLGPSAGELFF
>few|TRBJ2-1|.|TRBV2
TGTGCCAGCAGTGAACAGTTTAAGGATTACAATGAGCAGTTCTTC
CASSEQFKDYNEQFF